Described below is a single TCR beta chain sequence and its context. What it binds is unknown. These data belong to a study of T cell clonotyping in hematopoietic cell transplantation. Germline V lookup: CDR1 LNHDA, CDR2 SQIVND (reference sequence). The CDR3 spans 16 residues. The V end lost 7 bases, the J end lost 1 base, and 19 bases lay between the germline ends. Sequencing used immunoSEQ multiplex PCR; TCRdb keeps in-frame clones, though not all of them. This sample has fewer than 20,000 clones; about 84% occur once, and the top ten carry around 4.2%. Study-wide results and caveats: Cells were unsorted, so CD4 and CD8 contributions were not separated.

This TCR derives from a male patient aged 60-70 years who had an allogeneic stem cell transplant from a related donor, so the T cells may come from the graft donor. Some clones in this sample may be carry-over from other donors' samples. The sample consisted of PBMCs, taken 100 days after allogeneic stem cell transplant. This chain connects TRBV19 to TRBJ1-2; D not certain. The CDR3 reads CASTYKGPDGNYGYTF. The CDR3 DNA reads TGTGCCAGTACCTATAAGGGCCCGGACGGTAACTATGGCTACACCTTC.